This TCR beta chain was found in a study of cytomegalovirus exposure and HLA in healthy donors. Study as a whole: About 80 million unique TCRs from HLA-typed donors were held in an early data release.

The PCR was carried out with 60 Vbeta primers and 13 Jbeta primers. Sequencing used immunoSEQ multiplex PCR; TCRdb keeps in-frame clones, though not all of them. The sample records 100,000 to 150,000 clones, more than 65% being singletons. Regarding this clone: What it binds is unknown.

Whole-study results and caveats: The study labeled 150 or so TCR beta chains cytomegalovirus-associated. An analysis that was carried out later associated 16,951 TCR beta sequences with HLA alleles at 0.05 false discovery rate. Later analysis found that TCR beta chains associated with HLA were more clonally expanded than other, equally common chains.

The material sequenced was PBMCs. The receptor was derived from a woman in her forties in good health and CMV-seropositive.

The CDR3 is CASSYGGGQDTQYF. CDR3 in DNA: TGTGCCAGCAGTTACGGGGGAGGGCAAGATACGCAGTATTTT. The V gene is TRBV6-5, the J gene TRBJ2-3, with 7 bases identical to TRBD2. Trimming cost V 2 bases and J 5 bases; bases outside gene matches: 4. This CDR3 region has 14 residues. Germline V gene sequence: CDR1 MNHEY, CDR2 SVGAGI.